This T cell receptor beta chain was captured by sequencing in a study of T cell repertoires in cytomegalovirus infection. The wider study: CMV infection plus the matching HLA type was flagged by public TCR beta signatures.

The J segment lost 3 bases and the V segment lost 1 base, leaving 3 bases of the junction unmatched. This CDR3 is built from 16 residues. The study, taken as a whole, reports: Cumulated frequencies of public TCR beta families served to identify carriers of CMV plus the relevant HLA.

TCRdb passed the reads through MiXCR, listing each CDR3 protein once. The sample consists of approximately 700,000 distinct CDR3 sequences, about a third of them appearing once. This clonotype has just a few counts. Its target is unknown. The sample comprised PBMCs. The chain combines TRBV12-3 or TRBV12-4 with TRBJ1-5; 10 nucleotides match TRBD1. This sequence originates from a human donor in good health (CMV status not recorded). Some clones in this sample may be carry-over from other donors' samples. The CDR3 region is CASSLGTGGANQPQHF. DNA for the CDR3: TGTGCCAGCAGTTTAGGGACAGGGGGGGCCAATCAGCCCCAGCATTTT.